The 19 T cell receptor beta chains below come from one sample, sequenced in a study of memory CD4+ T cells and cytomegalovirus serostatus. Produced via immunoSEQ multiplex PCR; TCRdb's table is partial and in-frame only. In the table there are about 82,000 clones, more than 70% of which are singletons. The sort gate was single viable CD3+CD4+CD8-CD45RO+ cells for memory CD4+ T cells. The sample comprised memory CD4+ T cells from blood. These receptors came from an adult in good health and CMV-seronegative.

This clone was recorded a few times. The chain joins TRBV19 to TRBJ2-2; tentative D call: TRBD1 (5 bases). Germline assignment: CDR1 LNHDA and CDR2 SQIVND (reference sequence). V was trimmed by 9 bases and J by 0 bases, leaving 14 bases between them. The CDR3 is made up of 15 amino acids. In DNA, the CDR3 is TGTGCCAGCACCCCCGAGACAGCGAACACCGGGGAGCTGTTTTTT. Its translation: CASTPETANTGELFF.

This clone has just one count. The rearrangement links TRBV14 to TRBJ2-5; possible D gene TRBD2, 6 bases. The CDR3 loop spans 16 amino acids. The ends were cut back, 0 bases at V and 5 bases at J, with 16 bases in the middle. Germline CDR1 SGHDN, CDR2 FVKESK. This chain's CDR3 is CASSQERGLSGETQYF. As DNA, the CDR3 is TGTGCCAGCAGCCAAGAACGGGGGTTGAGTGGCGAGACCCAGTACTTC.

This clone was seen more than once but under ten times. The rearrangement uses TRBV5-8 and TRBJ1-5, with D maybe TRBD1 (5 bases). Per the germline V gene, CDR1 is SGHTS and CDR2 is YDEGEE. V was shortened by 4 bases and J by 5 bases, with 16 bases between the two germline ends. This CDR3 is 15 amino acids long. CDR3 sequence (DNA): TGTGCCAGCAGCCGCCGGGACGGGGCCGATCAGCCCCAGCATTTT. Translating gives CASSRRDGADQPQHF.

The rearrangement uses TRBV6-5 and TRBJ2-5; 11 nucleotides align to TRBD2. The CDR3 is made up of 16 amino acids. V lost 0 bases and J lost 5; bases outside the gene matches: 5. The germline V gene encodes CDR1 MNHEY and CDR2 SVGAGI. CDR3 DNA sequence: TGTGCCAGCAGTTACTCACTAGCGGGAGTCGGCGAGACCCAGTACTTC. Translated, it gives CASSYSLAGVGETQYF.

This clone was picked up a small number of times. The rearrangement uses TRBV11-2 and TRBJ2-7; TRBD1 might be the D (7 bases). The CDR3 has 19 residues. Germline CDR1 and CDR2: SGHAT and FQNNGV. V lost 5 bases, J lost 2 bases, and 28 bases lay in between. The chain's CDR3 is CASSRTGRDRLPLPYEQYF. The CDR3 region has the DNA TGTGCCAGCAGCCGTACAGGGCGGGACAGACTTCCCCTACCCTACGAGCAGTACTTC.

V and J are TRBV6-1 and TRBJ2-7; TRBD2 agrees at 13 bases. Germline assignment: CDR1 MNHNS and CDR2 SASEGT. With V trimmed by 3 bases and J by 9 bases, 14 bases remained unmatched. This CDR3 comprises 17 residues. CDR3 in amino acids: CASSDIFGGTSGEVQYF. As DNA, the CDR3 is TGTGCCAGCAGTGATATATTCGGTGGGACTAGCGGGGAGGTGCAGTACTTC.

The chain combines TRBV7-8 with TRBJ1-6, with 8 bases that match TRBD1. Germline V gives CDR1 SGHVS, CDR2 FQNEAQ. The CDR3 runs to 16 residues. V lost 2 bases, J lost 5 bases, and 5 bases stayed unmatched. The CDR3 DNA reads TGTGCCAGCAGCTTAAGGACAGGGCTCAATAATTCACCCCTCCACTTT. This encodes CASSLRTGLNNSPLHF.

The chain has TRBV5-6 and TRBJ1-5; D gene uncertain. Germline V CDR1 and CDR2: SGHDT, YYEEEE. The CDR3 has 17 amino acids. The V end lost 4 bases, the J end lost 0 bases, and 17 bases lay between the germline ends. The CDR3 loop reads CASSPRLGQDSNQPQHF. The DNA of the CDR3 is TGTGCCAGCAGCCCGCGTTTAGGGCAAGATAGCAATCAGCCCCAGCATTTT.

V and J are TRBV4-2 and TRBJ1-1, with TRBD1 as a possible D gene (5 bases). Germline CDR1 LGHNA, CDR2 YNFKEQ. This CDR3 contains 17 residues. The ends were cut back, 0 bases at V and 1 base at J, with 15 bases in the middle. This CDR3 reads CASSQDISNRQNTEAFF. CDR3 nucleotides: TGTGCCAGCAGCCAAGATATTAGCAACAGGCAGAACACTGAAGCTTTCTTT.

This clone was observed once. The chain combines TRBV5-1 with TRBJ1-1; D remains unclear. The germline gives CDR1 SGHRS, CDR2 YFSETQ. This CDR3 has 16 amino acids. V was shortened by 2 bases and J by 0 bases, with 14 bases between the two germline ends. The CDR3: CASSLAGSGLNTEAFF. The CDR3 DNA follows: TGCGCCAGCAGCTTAGCAGGTTCCGGCCTGAACACTGAAGCTTTCTTT.

The gene calls are TRBV5-1 and TRBJ2-1; TRBD1 matches 9 bases. In germline, CDR1 is SGHRS, CDR2 YFSETQ. This CDR3 region has 13 residues. Unmatched junction bases numbered 3, after V lost 2 bases and J lost 9 bases. The CDR3 DNA sequence: TGCGCCAGCAGCTTAGGACAGGGGAGTGAGCAGTTCTTC. This codes for CASSLGQGSEQFF. The whole variable domain, filled in from reference TRBV5-1 and TRBJ2-1, reads KAGVTQTPRYLIKTRGQQVTLSCSPISGHRSVSWYQQTPGQGLQFLFEYFSETQRNKGNFPGRFSGRQFSNSRSEMNVSTLELGDSALYLCASSLGQGSEQFFGPGTRLTVL.

This clone is labeled as medium-sized. This CDR3 reads CASSSWAKARYEQYF. CDR3 sequence (DNA): TGTGCCAGCAGTAGCTGGGCCAAGGCCAGATACGAGCAGTACTTC. This chain connects TRBV7-9 to TRBJ2-7; D is uncertain. This CDR3 has 15 residues. The V and J ends lost 6 bases and 4 bases respectively, with 19 bases between them. Germline V gives CDR1 SEHNR, CDR2 FQNEAQ (reference sequence). The full variable domain, in which reference TRBV7-9 and TRBJ2-7 provide the parts outside the CDR3, is DTGVSQNPRHKITKRGQNVTFRCDPISEHNRLYWYRQTLGQGPEFLTYFQNEAQLEKSRLLSDRFSAERPKGSFSTLEIQRTEQGDSAMYLCASSSWAKARYEQYFGPGTRLTVT.

The chain recombines TRBV6-5 with TRBJ2-6, with D uncertain. Germline CDR1 MNHEY, CDR2 SVGAGI. The CDR3 totals 14 residues. Trimming pared 5 bases from V and 1 base from J, leaving 6 bases between. DNA for the CDR3: TGTGCCAGCAGTACCGCTTCTGGGGCCAACGTCCTGACTTTC. Protein sequence: CASSTASGANVLTF.

The chain combines TRBV6-5 with TRBJ1-5; D remains unclear. Germline V gene data show CDR1 as MNHEY and CDR2 as SVGAGI. The V and J ends lost 2 bases and 4 bases respectively, with 6 bases between them. The CDR3 is 13 amino acids. The chain's CDR3 is CASSYNTNQPQHF. The CDR3 coding sequence is TGTGCCAGCAGTTACAACACTAATCAGCCCCAGCATTTT.

The chain uses TRBV9 and TRBJ2-1; TRBD2 matches 10 bases. The CDR3 totals 16 residues. Per germline, CDR1 SGDLS and CDR2 YYNGEE. J was trimmed by 5 bases and V by 0 bases; bases with no gene match: 5. This CDR3 is CASSVGASGGHNEQFF. CDR3 sequence (DNA): TGTGCCAGCAGCGTAGGGGCTAGCGGGGGCCACAATGAGCAGTTCTTC.

Notes on this clone: A much larger clone is a single base away; this may be a read error. Other DNA sequences in this sample translate to the same CDR3. This CDR3 reads CASSVTGNTEAFF. The CDR3 DNA follows: TGTGCCAGCAGCGTTACAGGGAACACTGAAGCTTTCTTT. This sequence joins TRBV9 and TRBJ1-1, with D maybe TRBD1 (5 bases). The CDR3 runs 13 residues. Between the trimmed V and J ends, which lost 2 bases and 1 base, there was a span of 6 bases. The germline CDR1 and CDR2 sequences are SGDLS and YYNGEE.

V gene TRBV5-4 combines with J gene TRBJ1-1; 11 nucleotides match TRBD1. The junction had 10 bases not matched to a gene; V was cut back by 0 bases and J by 6 bases. Germline V gene lookup returns CDR1 SGHNT and CDR2 YYREEE (reference sequence). This CDR3 comprises 17 residues. CDR3 sequence: CASSLGWDRGTAPEAFF. The DNA of the CDR3 is TGTGCCAGCAGCTTGGGGTGGGACAGGGGGACGGCCCCTGAAGCTTTCTTT.

The V gene is TRBV7-7, the J gene TRBJ1-1; D might be TRBD1 (6 bases). This CDR3 is 10 amino acids long. Germline CDR1 SSHAT, CDR2 FNYEAQ (reference sequence). The CDR3 sequence is CARGGTEAFF. In DNA, the CDR3 is TGTGCTAGGGGGGGGACCGAAGCTTTCTTT.

There are many counts of this clone. The CDR3: CASALAGSYEQYF. The CDR3 coding sequence is TGTGCCAGCGCCTTGGCAGGGTCCTACGAGCAGTACTTC. The chain links TRBV2 to TRBJ2-7; the D gene is possibly TRBD1 (5 bases). The CDR3 loop spans 13 amino acids. Germline V CDR1 and CDR2: SNHLY, FYNNEI. The germline V and J ends were trimmed by 8 bases and 1 base, with 12 bases remaining between them. Together with reference TRBV2 and TRBJ2-7, the CDR3 gives the full variable domain: EPEVTQTPSHQVTQMGQEVILRCVPISNHLYFYWYRQILGQKVEFLVSFYNNEISEKSEIFDDQFSVERPDGSNFTLKIRSTKLEDSAMYFCASALAGSYEQYFGPGTRLTVT.